This TCR beta chain was identified during a study of monozygotic twins with inflammatory bowel disease. TCRdb reprocessed the 5' RACE reads, with one entry per CDR3 protein and no DNA. The repertoire table contains a few hundred thousand distinct CDR3 sequences. The CDR3 sequence is 14 residues long. CDR1 SGHTA and CDR2 FQGNSA come from the germline V gene. This TCR was recovered from a human donor with ulcerative colitis or Crohn's disease, or a healthy co-twin of an affected twin (not recorded which). The specimen was blood. The chain has TRBV7-2 and TRBJ2-7; TCRdb calls TRBD1, which cannot be checked without DNA. This chain's CDR3 is CASSYGQGFYEQYF.